This section outlines one TCR beta chain sequence together with its context. Trimming removed 0 bases from V and 0 bases from J, with 15 bases in between. From germline, CDR1 is SGHKS and CDR2 YYEKEE (reference sequence). The CDR3 has 17 amino acids. This sample was included in a study of blood T cell repertoires in COVID-19. On the study more broadly: COVID-19 samples, acute and convalescent, were from the United States, Italy and Spain. The cDNA or gDNA used as material had been derived from T cells, B-cell-depleted T cells, or PBMCs.

Per the study methods: Cell counts per sample came from amplifying reference gene primers. The table came from immunoSEQ multiplex PCR; TCRdb's copy has only in-frame clones and leaves some out. V and J calls and clone size are as listed in that table; D and trimming were resolved from the DNA. The data hold 370,000 or so clones, with roughly four fifths observed a single time. The TCR comes from a human donor with acute or convalescent COVID-19. The donor label of this sample is uncertain. The V and J genes are TRBV5-5 and TRBJ1-2; D is possibly TRBD1 (6 bases). The sample comprised peripheral blood. CDR3 protein: CASSLAGVQGANYGYTF. The CDR3 DNA sequence: TGTGCCAGCAGCTTGGCCGGCGTACAGGGAGCTAACTATGGCTACACCTTC.